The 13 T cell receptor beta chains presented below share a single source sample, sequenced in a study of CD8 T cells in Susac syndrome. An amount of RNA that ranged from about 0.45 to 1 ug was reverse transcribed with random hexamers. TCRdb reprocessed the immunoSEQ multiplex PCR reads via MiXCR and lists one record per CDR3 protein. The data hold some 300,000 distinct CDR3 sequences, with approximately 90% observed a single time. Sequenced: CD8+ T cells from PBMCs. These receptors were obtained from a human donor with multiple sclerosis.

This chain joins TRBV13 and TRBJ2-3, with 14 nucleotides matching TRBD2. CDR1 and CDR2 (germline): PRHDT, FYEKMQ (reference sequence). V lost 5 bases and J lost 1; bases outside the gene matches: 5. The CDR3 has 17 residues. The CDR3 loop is CASSPGLAGARTDTQYF. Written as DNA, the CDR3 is TGTGCCAGCAGCCCGGGACTAGCGGGGGCCCGCACAGATACGCAGTATTTT.

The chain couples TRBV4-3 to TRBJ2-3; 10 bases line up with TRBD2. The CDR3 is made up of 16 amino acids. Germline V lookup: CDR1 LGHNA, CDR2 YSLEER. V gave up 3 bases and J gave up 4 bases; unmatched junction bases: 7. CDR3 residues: CASSQSSSGSADTQYF. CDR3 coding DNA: TGCGCCAGCAGCCAGTCTTCTAGCGGGAGCGCAGATACGCAGTATTTT.

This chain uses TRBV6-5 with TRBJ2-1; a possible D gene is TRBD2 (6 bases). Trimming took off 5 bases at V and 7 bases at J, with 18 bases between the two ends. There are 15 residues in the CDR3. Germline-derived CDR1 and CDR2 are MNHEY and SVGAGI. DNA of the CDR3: TGTGCCAGCAGTCCGGGGGTGGGGGAACGTAATGAGCAGTTCTTC. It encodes CASSPGVGERNEQFF.

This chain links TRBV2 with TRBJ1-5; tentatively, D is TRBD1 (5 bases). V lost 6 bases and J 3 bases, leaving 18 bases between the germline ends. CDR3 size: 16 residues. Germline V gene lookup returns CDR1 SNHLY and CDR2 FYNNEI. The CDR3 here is CASSRLPEGLNQPQHF. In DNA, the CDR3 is TGTGCCAGCAGCCGCCTCCCCGAGGGGCTCAATCAGCCCCAGCATTTT.

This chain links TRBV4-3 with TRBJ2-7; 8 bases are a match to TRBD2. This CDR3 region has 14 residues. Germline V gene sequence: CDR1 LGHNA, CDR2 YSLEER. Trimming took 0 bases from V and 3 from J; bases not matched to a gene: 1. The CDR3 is CASSQDTSGYEQYF. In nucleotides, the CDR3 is TGCGCCAGCAGCCAAGATACTAGCGGCTACGAGCAGTACTTC.

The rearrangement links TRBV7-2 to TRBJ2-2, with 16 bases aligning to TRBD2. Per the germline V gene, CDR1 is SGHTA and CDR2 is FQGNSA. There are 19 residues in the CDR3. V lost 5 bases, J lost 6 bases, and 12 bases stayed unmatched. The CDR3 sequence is CASSDQPPGTSGRAGELFF. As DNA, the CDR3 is TGTGCCAGCAGCGATCAACCACCAGGGACTAGCGGGAGGGCCGGGGAGCTGTTTTTT.

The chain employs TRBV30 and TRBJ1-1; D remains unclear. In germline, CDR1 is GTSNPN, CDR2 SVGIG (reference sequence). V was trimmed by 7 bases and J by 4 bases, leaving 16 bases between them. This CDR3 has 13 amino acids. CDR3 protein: CASFREELTEAFF. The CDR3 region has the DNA TGTGCCTCTTTCCGGGAGGAACTCACTGAAGCTTTCTTT.

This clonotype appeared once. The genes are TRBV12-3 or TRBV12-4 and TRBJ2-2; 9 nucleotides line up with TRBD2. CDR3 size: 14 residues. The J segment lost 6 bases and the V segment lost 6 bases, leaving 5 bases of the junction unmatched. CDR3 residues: CASSSGGPAGELFF. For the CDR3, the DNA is TGTGCCAGCAGCAGCGGGGGGCCCGCCGGGGAGCTGTTTTTT.

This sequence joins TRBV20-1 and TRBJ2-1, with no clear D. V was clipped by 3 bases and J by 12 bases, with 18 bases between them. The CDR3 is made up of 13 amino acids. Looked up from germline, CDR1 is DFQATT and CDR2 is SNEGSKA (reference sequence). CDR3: CSASHEGAYSQFF. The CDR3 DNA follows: TGCAGTGCTAGTCACGAAGGTGCCTACTCGCAGTTCTTC.

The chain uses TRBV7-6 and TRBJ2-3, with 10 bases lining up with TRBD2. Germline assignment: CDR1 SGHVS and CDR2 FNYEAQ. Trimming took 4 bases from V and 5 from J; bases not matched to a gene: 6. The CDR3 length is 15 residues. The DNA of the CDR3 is TGTGCCAGCAGCTCCAGCGGGGGGGCTTTAGATACGCAGTATTTT. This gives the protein CASSSSGGALDTQYF.

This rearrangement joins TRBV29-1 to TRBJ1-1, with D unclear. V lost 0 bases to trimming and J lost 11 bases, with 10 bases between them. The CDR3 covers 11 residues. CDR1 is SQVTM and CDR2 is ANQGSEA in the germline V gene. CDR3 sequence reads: CSVEDPSGAFF. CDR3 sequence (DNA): TGCAGCGTTGAAGACCCTTCGGGGGCTTTCTTT. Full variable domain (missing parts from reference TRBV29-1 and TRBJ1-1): SAVISQKPSRDICQRGTSLTIQCQVDSQVTMMFWYRQQPGQSLTLIATANQGSEATYESGFVIDKFPISRPNLTFSTLTVSNMSPEDSSIYLCSVEDPSGAFFGQGTRLTVV.

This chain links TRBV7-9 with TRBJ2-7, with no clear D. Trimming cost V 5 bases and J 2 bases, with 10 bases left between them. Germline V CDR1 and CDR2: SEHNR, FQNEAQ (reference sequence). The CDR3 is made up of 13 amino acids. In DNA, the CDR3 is TGTGCCAGCAGCCTCCTTTCTCCCTACGAGCAGTACTTC. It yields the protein CASSLLSPYEQYF.

The CDR3 region is CASSFQGAGDTQYF. CDR3 DNA sequence: TGTGCCAGCAGCTTCCAGGGGGCAGGAGATACGCAGTATTTT. The chain uses TRBV5-4 and TRBJ2-3; 8 bases align to TRBD1. From germline, CDR1 is SGHNT and CDR2 YYREEE (reference sequence). With V trimmed by 2 bases and J by 5 bases, 4 bases remained unmatched. The CDR3 is made up of 14 amino acids.